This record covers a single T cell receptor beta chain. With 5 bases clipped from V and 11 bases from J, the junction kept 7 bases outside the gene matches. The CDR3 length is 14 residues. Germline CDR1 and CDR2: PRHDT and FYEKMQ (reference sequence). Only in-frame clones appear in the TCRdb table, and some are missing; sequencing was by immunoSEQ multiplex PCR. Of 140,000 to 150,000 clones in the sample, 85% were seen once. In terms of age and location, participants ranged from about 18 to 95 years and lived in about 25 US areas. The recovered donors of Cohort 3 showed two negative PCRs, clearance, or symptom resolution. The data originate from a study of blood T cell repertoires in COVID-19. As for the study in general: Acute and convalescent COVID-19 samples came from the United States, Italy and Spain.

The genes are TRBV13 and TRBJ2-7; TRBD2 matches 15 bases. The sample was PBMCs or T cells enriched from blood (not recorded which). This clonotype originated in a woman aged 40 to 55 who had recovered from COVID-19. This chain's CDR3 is CASSTGTSGGPEYF. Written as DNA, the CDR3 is TGTGCCAGCAGCACCGGGACTAGCGGGGGGCCGGAGTACTTC.